These T cell receptor beta chains were read from a single sample in a study of post-analysis software for immune sequencing data. TCRdb reprocessed the PCR reads with MiXCR, giving one entry per CDR3 protein. The table records about 770,000 distinct CDR3 sequences, under 60% of them present only once. The sequencing sample was made of blood. These TCRs come from a girl aged 10 to 17 with multiple sclerosis. CDR3s include the opening cysteine and the closing phenylalanine or tryptophan. The order of the fields is J gene, D gene, V gene, clone size, CDR3 DNA, CDR3 protein. D genes are given only for firm matches. A clone size is listed for some rows: how often the clone was seen (once, few, many), or a class if it is expanded.

>TRBJ2-7|NA|TRBV9|NA
TGTGCCAGCAGCAGGGGCAGGAGATCCTACAATGAGCAGTACTTC
CASSRGRRSYNEQYF
>TRBJ1-5|NA|TRBV27|NA
TGTGCCAGCAGTCCGCGGTTCGGCGGCAATCAGCCCCAGCATTTT
CASSPRFGGNQPQHF
>TRBJ2-6|TRBD2|TRBV3-1|NA
TGTGCCAGCAGCCAAGACGAGGGTAGCGGGATCTTCTCTGGGGCCAACGTCCTGACTTTC
CASSQDEGSGIFSGANVLTF
>TRBJ2-1|NA|TRBV7-3|NA
TGTGCCAGCAGCTTATGGGGTGGGGAGCAGTTCTTC
CASSLWGGEQFF
>TRBJ2-7|NA|TRBV5-6|NA
TGTGCCAGCAGCTTGCGACCGGCCTACGAGCAGTACTTC
CASSLRPAYEQYF
>TRBJ2-5|NA|TRBV6-5|NA
TGTGCCAGCAGCCCCAGGGTTGGAGAGACCCAGTACTTC
CASSPRVGETQYF
>TRBJ2-1|TRBD2|TRBV30|NA
TGTGCCTGGGCGGCCGGGACGGGAGGGGTCAATGAGCAGTTCTTC
CAWAAGTGGVNEQFF
>TRBJ2-5|TRBD2|TRBV29-1|NA
TGCAGCGTGAAAAGCGGGAGCATAGAGACCCAGTACTTC
CSVKSGSIETQYF
>TRBJ2-3|NA|TRBV27|NA
TGTGCCAGCCGGCAGTTTGCCACAGATACGCAGTATTTT
CASRQFATDTQYF
>TRBJ1-5|TRBD1|TRBV2|few
TGTGCCAGCACCGGACAGGGGGCTGATCAGCCCCAGCATTTT
CASTGQGADQPQHF